This is a list of T cell receptor beta chains from one sample in a study of T-cell reconstitution after alpha-beta-depleted transplantation in children. TCRdb reanalysed the PCR reads using MiXCR and keeps one entry per CDR3 protein. Of about 91,000 distinct CDR3 sequences detected, roughly 7.7% appear once; the ten largest clones hold roughly 7%. This specimen was PBMCs from the stem cell graft donor, taken from the stem cell graft. The origin of the receptors is a human donor who donated a stem cell graft to a child with congenital amegakaryocytic thrombocytopenia. Each CDR3 is given with its conserved first and last residue. A D gene is named only where the DNA matches it firmly. Expanded clones are given a class, and other clones once, few, many or no size at all.

j_gene: TRBJ2-3
v_gene: TRBV6-1
abundance: .
d_gene: .
CDR3nt: TGTAAGACCCAGGGGCCGGGGACAGATACGCAGTATTTT
CDR3aa: CKTQGPGTDTQYF

j_gene: TRBJ2-2
v_gene: TRBV12-3/TRBV12-4
abundance: .
d_gene: .
CDR3nt: TGTGCCAGCGAGCGGTCCCAGGGGTTTATCACCGGGGAGCTGTTTTTT
CDR3aa: CASERSQGFITGELFF

j_gene: TRBJ2-1
v_gene: TRBV20-1
abundance: many
d_gene: TRBD2
CDR3nt: TGCAGTGCTGTGACTAGCGGTTCCTACAATGAGCAGTTCTTC
CDR3aa: CSAVTSGSYNEQFF

j_gene: TRBJ1-2
v_gene: TRBV3-1
abundance: many
d_gene: TRBD1
CDR3nt: TGTGCCAGCAGCCACCTAGGTGGCAGGGGGTCCGATGGCTACACCTTC
CDR3aa: CASSHLGGRGSDGYTF

j_gene: TRBJ1-2
v_gene: TRBV28
abundance: many
d_gene: .
CDR3nt: TGTGCCAGCAGTTCCCCACCAGGTGCTAACTATGGCTACACCTTC
CDR3aa: CASSSPPGANYGYTF

j_gene: TRBJ1-2
v_gene: TRBV7-9
abundance: many
d_gene: .
CDR3nt: TGTGCCAGCAGCTCTAGCCGGCAGTCAGACGGCTACACCTTC
CDR3aa: CASSSSRQSDGYTF

j_gene: TRBJ1-5
v_gene: TRBV2
abundance: .
d_gene: .
CDR3nt: TGTGCCAGCAGCCTCCACCGCAATCAGCCCCAGCATTTT
CDR3aa: CASSLHRNQPQHF

j_gene: TRBJ2-7
v_gene: TRBV20-1
abundance: many
d_gene: TRBD2
CDR3nt: TGCAGTGCTTCGGAAGGTAGCGGGAGCAACGAGCAGTACTTC
CDR3aa: CSASEGSGSNEQYF

j_gene: TRBJ1-1
v_gene: TRBV30
abundance: many
d_gene: TRBD1
CDR3nt: TGTGCCTGGAGTGGGACAGGGAACACTGAAGCTTTCTTT
CDR3aa: CAWSGTGNTEAFF

j_gene: TRBJ1-2
v_gene: TRBV4-1
abundance: many
d_gene: TRBD1
CDR3nt: TGCGCCAGCAGCGTCCGGGACAGCAATGTTAACTATGGCTACACCTTC
CDR3aa: CASSVRDSNVNYGYTF

j_gene: TRBJ2-1
v_gene: TRBV27
abundance: many
d_gene: TRBD2
CDR3nt: TGTGCCAGCTTGACCCTAGCGGGGGTGGGGGAGCAGTTCTTC
CDR3aa: CASLTLAGVGEQFF

j_gene: TRBJ2-1
v_gene: TRBV6-1
abundance: many
d_gene: .
CDR3nt: TGTGCCAGCAGCCCGAGCAATGAGCAGTTCTTC
CDR3aa: CASSPSNEQFF

j_gene: TRBJ2-3
v_gene: TRBV30
abundance: many
d_gene: .
CDR3nt: TGTGCCTGGAACCCCCGGGAAAGCACAGATACGCAGTATTTT
CDR3aa: CAWNPRESTDTQYF

j_gene: TRBJ2-5
v_gene: TRBV24-1
abundance: many
d_gene: .
CDR3nt: TGTGCCACCAGTGATTCGGCGGCCGAGATGGAGACCCAGTACTTC
CDR3aa: CATSDSAAEMETQYF

j_gene: TRBJ2-7
v_gene: TRBV25-1
abundance: many
d_gene: .
CDR3nt: TGTGCCAGCAGTGTGCCCCCCGGCTACGAGCAGTACTTC
CDR3aa: CASSVPPGYEQYF

j_gene: TRBJ2-5
v_gene: TRBV10-3
abundance: many
d_gene: TRBD1
CDR3nt: TGTGCCATCAGTGGGGGGACAGGACAAGAGACCCAGTACTTC
CDR3aa: CAISGGTGQETQYF

j_gene: TRBJ1-5
v_gene: TRBV4-2
abundance: many
d_gene: .
CDR3nt: TGTGCCAGCAGCCAAGATAAAAGTCAGCCCCAGCATTTT
CDR3aa: CASSQDKSQPQHF

j_gene: TRBJ2-3
v_gene: TRBV20-1
abundance: many
d_gene: TRBD2
CDR3nt: TGCAGTGCTAGAGGACTAGCGGAGGAATCCACAGATACGCAGTATTTT
CDR3aa: CSARGLAEESTDTQYF